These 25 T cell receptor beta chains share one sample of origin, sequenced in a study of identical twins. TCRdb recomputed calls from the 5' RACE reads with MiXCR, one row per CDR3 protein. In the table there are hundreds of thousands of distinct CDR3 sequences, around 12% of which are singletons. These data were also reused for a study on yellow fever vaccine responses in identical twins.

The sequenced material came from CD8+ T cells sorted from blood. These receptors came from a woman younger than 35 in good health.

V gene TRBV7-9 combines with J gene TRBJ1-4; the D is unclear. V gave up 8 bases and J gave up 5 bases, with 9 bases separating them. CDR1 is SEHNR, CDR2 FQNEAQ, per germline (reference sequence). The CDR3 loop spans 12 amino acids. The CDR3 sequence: CASSRANEKLFF. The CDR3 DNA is TGTGCCAGCTCCCGGGCCAATGAAAAACTGTTTTTT.

CDR3 DNA: TGCGCCAGCAGTGAGAGGGGGGGCCTCGAAGTCGATGAGCAGTTCTTC. It encodes CASSERGGLEVDEQFF. The V call is TRBV10-1, the J call TRBJ2-1; D may be TRBD2 (7 bases). With 2 bases removed from V and 8 bases from J, the gap between germline ends came to 19 bases. Per germline, CDR1 WNHNN and CDR2 SYGVQD (reference sequence). The CDR3 has 16 amino acids.

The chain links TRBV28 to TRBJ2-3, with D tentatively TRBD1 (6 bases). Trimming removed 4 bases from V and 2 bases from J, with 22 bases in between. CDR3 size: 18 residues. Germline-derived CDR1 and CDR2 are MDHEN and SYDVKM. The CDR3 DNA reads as TGTGCCAGCAGTTCCATTATTAACAGGGACGTAATCACAGATACGCAGTATTTT. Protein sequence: CASSSIINRDVITDTQYF.

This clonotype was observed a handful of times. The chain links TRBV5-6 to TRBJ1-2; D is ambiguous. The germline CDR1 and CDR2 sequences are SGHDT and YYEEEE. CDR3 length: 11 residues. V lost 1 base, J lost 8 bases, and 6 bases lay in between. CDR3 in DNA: TGTGCCAGCAGCTTGATTTCGGGCTACACCTTC. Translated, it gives CASSLISGYTF. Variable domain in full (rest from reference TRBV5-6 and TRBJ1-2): DAGVTQSPTHLIKTRGQQVTLRCSPKSGHDTVSWYQQALGQGPQFIFQYYEEEERQRGNFPDRFSGHQFPNYSSELNVNALLLGDSALYLCASSLISGYTFGSGTRLTVV.

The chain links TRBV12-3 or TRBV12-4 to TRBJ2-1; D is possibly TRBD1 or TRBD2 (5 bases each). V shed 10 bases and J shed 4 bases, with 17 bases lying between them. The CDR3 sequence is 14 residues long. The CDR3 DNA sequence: TGTGCCATCAACTACGGGGCCCAATACAATGAGCAGTTCTTC. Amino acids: CAINYGAQYNEQFF.

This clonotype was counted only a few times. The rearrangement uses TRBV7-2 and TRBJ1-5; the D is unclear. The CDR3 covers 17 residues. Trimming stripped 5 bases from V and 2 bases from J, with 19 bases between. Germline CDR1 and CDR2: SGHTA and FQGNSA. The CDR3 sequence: CASSDFLRAPGNQPQHF. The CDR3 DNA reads TGTGCCAGCAGCGATTTCCTTCGGGCGCCGGGCAATCAGCCCCAGCATTTT.

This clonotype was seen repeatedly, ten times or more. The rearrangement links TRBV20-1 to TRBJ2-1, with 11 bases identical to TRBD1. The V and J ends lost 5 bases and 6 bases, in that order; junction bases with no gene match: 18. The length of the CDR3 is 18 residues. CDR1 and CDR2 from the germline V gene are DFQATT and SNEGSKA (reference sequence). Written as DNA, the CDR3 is TGCAGTGCTCGCCGGGACAGGGGGGCCGGGTACCTACGCAATGAGCAGTTCTTC. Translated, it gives CSARRDRGAGYLRNEQFF.

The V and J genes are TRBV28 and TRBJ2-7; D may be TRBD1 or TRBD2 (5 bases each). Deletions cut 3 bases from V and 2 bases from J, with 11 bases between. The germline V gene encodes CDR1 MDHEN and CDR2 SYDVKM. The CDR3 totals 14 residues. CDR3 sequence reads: CASSFGPGPYEQYV. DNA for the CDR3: TGTGCCAGCAGTTTCGGACCGGGGCCCTACGAGCAGTACGTC.

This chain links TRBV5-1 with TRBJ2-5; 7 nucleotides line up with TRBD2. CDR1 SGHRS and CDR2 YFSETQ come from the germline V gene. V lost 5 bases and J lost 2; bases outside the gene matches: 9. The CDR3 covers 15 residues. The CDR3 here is CASRASSGLQETQYF. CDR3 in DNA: TGCGCCAGCAGGGCGTCTAGCGGCCTACAAGAGACCCAGTACTTC.

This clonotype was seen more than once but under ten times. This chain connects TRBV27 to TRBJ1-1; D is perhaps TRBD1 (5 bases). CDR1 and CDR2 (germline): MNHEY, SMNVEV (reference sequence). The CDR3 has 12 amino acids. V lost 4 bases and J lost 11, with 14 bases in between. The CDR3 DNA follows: TGTGCCAGCAGTTCCCACAGGTCAGAGGCTTTCTTT. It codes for CASSSHRSEAFF.

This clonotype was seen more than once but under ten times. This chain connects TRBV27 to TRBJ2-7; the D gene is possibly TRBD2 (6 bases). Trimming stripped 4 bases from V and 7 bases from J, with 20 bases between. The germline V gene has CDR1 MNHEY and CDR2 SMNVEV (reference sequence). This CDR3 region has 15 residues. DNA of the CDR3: TGTGCCAGCAGTTCGATGACTAGTTCGGCGAGGGAGCAGTACTTC. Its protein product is CASSSMTSSAREQYF.

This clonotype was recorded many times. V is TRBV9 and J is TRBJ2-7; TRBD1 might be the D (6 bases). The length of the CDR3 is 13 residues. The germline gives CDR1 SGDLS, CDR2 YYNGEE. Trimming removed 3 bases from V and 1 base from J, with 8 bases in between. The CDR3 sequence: CASSEQGSYEQYF. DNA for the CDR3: TGTGCCAGCAGCGAACAGGGTTCCTACGAGCAGTACTTC.

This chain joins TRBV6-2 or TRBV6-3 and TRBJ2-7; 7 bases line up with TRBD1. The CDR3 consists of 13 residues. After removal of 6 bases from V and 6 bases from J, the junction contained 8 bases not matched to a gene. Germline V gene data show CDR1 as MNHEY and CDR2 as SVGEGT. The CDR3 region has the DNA TGTGCCAGCAGAACGCAGGGGGTCCCCGAGCAGTACGTC. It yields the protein CASRTQGVPEQYV.

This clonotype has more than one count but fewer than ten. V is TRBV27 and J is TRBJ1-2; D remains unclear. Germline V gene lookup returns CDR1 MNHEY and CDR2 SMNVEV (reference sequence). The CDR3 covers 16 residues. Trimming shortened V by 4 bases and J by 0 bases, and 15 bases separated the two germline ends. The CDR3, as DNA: TGTGCCAGCAGTTCCTCCATCTCGAGGGCTAACTATGGCTACACCTTC. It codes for CASSSSISRANYGYTF.

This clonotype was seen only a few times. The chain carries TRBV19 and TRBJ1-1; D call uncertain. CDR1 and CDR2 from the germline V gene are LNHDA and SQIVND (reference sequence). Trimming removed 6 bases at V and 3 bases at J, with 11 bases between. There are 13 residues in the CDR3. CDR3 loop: CASSPLLDTEAFF. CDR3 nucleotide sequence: TGTGCCAGTAGCCCCCTGCTGGACACTGAAGCTTTCTTT.

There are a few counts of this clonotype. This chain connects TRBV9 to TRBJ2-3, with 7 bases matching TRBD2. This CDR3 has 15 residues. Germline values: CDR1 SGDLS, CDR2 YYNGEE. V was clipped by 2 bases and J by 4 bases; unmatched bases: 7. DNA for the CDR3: TGTGCCAGCAGCGTGTCGGGGGGAGGGGCAGATACGCAGTATTTT. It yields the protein CASSVSGGGADTQYF.

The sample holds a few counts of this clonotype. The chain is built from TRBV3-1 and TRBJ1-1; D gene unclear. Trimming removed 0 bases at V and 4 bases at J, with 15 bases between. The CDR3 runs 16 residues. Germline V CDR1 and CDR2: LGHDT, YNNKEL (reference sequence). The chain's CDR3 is CASSQEWRESFTEAFF. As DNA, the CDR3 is TGTGCCAGCAGCCAAGAATGGCGGGAGTCGTTCACTGAAGCTTTCTTT.

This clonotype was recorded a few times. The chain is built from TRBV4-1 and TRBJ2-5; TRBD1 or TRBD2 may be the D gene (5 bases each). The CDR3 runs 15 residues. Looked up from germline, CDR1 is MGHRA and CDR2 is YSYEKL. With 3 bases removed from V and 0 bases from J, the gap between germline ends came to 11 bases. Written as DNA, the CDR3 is TGCGCCAGCAGCCAGGGGGTAGGCTACCAAGAGACCCAGTACTTC. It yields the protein CASSQGVGYQETQYF.

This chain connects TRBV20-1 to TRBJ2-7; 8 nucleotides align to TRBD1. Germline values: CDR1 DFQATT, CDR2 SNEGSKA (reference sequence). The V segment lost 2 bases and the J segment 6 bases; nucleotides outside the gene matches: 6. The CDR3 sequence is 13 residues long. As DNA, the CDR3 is TGCAGTGCTAGACCCGACAGGGGTGGCGAGCAGTACTTC. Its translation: CSARPDRGGEQYF.

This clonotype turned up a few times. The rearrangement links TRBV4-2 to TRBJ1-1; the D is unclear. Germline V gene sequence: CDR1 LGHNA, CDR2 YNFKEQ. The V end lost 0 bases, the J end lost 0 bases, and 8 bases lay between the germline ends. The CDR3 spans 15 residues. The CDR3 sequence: CASSQEPTMNTEAFF. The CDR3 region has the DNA TGTGCCAGCAGCCAAGAGCCGACAATGAACACTGAAGCTTTCTTT.

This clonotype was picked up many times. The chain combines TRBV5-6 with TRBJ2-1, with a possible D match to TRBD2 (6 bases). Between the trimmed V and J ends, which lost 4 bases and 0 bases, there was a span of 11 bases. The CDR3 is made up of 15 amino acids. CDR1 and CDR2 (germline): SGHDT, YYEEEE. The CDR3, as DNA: TGTGCCAGCAGCGCGGGGACTTCCTCCTACAATGAGCAGTTCTTC. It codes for CASSAGTSSYNEQFF.

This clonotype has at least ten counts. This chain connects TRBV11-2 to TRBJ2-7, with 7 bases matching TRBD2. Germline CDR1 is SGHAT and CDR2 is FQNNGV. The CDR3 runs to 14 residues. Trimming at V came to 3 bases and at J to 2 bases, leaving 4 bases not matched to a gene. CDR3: CASSFWEGAYEQYF. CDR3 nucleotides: TGTGCCAGCAGCTTTTGGGAGGGAGCCTACGAGCAGTACTTC.

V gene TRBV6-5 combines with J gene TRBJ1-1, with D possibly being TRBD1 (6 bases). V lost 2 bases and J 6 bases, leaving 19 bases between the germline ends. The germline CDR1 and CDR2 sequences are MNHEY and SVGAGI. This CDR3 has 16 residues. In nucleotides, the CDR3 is TGTGCCAGCAGTTACAACCCATTAGGGGGGGACGCTGAAGCTTTCTTT. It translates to CASSYNPLGGDAEAFF.

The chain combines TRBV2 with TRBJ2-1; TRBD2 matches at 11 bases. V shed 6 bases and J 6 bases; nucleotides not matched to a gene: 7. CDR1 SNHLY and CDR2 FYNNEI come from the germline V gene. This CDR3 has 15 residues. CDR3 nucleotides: TGTGCCAGCAGGCGTTTAGCGGGAGGGCGCAATGAGCAGTTCTTC. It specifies CASRRLAGGRNEQFF. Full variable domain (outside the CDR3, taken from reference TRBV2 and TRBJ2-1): EPEVTQTPSHQVTQMGQEVILRCVPISNHLYFYWYRQILGQKVEFLVSFYNNEISEKSEIFDDQFSVERPDGSNFTLKIRSTKLEDSAMYFCASRRLAGGRNEQFFGPGTRLTVL.

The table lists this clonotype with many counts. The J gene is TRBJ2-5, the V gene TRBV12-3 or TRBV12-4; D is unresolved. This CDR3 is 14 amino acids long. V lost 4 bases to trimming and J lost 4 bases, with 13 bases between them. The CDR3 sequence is CASSWSRPGETQYF. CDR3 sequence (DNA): TGTGCCAGCAGTTGGTCCCGCCCGGGAGAGACCCAGTACTTC.